What follows are 18 T cell receptor beta chains derived from one specimen sequenced in a study of T cells in Graves' hyperthyroidism and ophthalmopathy. From RNA transcripts, TCR beta CDR3 regions were amplified. When the TCR CDR3 underwent first-round RT-PCR, the HTBI primer set was used. TCRdb itself ran the multiplex PCR reads through MiXCR, one entry per CDR3 protein. The repertoire includes about 720,000 distinct CDR3 sequences, around 15% of them detected once, and under 9.5% sits in the top ten. Sample: blood. The origin of the receptors is a man between 18 and 35 years old with Graves' hyperthyroidism.

This clonotype appeared a few times. The J gene is TRBJ1-1, the V gene TRBV30; D possibly corresponds to TRBD1 (5 bases). Per germline, CDR1 GTSNPN and CDR2 SVGIG (reference sequence). Trimming took 1 base from V and 0 from J, leaving 6 bases between them. This CDR3 is built from 13 residues. The CDR3 here is CAWSEQVNTEAFF. In DNA, the CDR3 is TGTGCCTGGAGTGAACAGGTGAACACTGAAGCTTTCTTT. The variable domain in full, completed from reference TRBV30 and TRBJ1-1, reads SQTIHQWPATLVQPVGSPLSLECTVEGTSNPNLYWYRQAAGRGLQLLFYSVGIGQISSEVPQNLSASRPQDRQFILSSKKLLLSDSGFYLCAWSEQVNTEAFFGQGTRLTVV.

The chain is built from TRBV11-2 and TRBJ2-1; TRBD2 matches 14 bases. With V trimmed by 5 bases and J by 7 bases, 7 bases remained unmatched. Germline assignment: CDR1 SGHAT and CDR2 FQNNGV. This CDR3 has 16 amino acids. CDR3 DNA: TGTGCCAGCAGCCCGGGACTAGCGGGAGTTGAAAATGAGCAGTTCTTC. Residues: CASSPGLAGVENEQFF.

The table lists this clonotype with a few counts. The chain carries TRBV4-3 and TRBJ2-5; D could derive from TRBD1 or TRBD2 (6 bases each). The V gene's germline CDR1 is LGHNA and CDR2 YSLEER. The CDR3 runs to 13 residues. Trimming cost V 4 bases and J 7 bases, with 13 bases left between them. DNA for the CDR3: TGCGCCAGCAGCCGAGGGGGAGGAGGGACCCAGTACTTC. It translates to CASSRGGGGTQYF.

A remark on this clonotype: One end of the junction is discordant with germline, which a read error may explain. The V gene is TRBV27, the J gene TRBJ1-2; 9 bases map to TRBD1. The CDR3 runs to 13 residues. Germline CDR1 MNHEY, CDR2 SMNVEV (reference sequence). CDR3 in DNA: TGTGCCGGCAGTCCCGGGACAGGGCATGGCTACACCTTC. It is translated as CAGSPGTGHGYTF.

This clonotype was observed at least ten times. The J gene is TRBJ2-7, the V gene TRBV11-2; a possible D gene is TRBD2 (6 bases). CDR1 is SGHAT and CDR2 is FQNNGV in the germline V gene. The V and J ends lost 7 bases and 7 bases respectively, with 20 bases between them. This CDR3 has 14 amino acids. The DNA for the CDR3 is TGTGCCAGCACTCTCAACTACGGTGGGGGGGAGCAGTACTTC. Its protein product is CASTLNYGGGEQYF.

This clonotype occurred many times. The CDR3: CASSTRLNTGELFF. CDR3 in DNA: TGCGCCAGCAGCACCCGACTGAACACCGGGGAGCTGTTTTTT. The chain has TRBV4-1 and TRBJ2-2; D is uncertain. Germline V gene lookup returns CDR1 MGHRA and CDR2 YSYEKL. V was clipped by 5 bases and J by 1 base, with 8 bases between them. This CDR3 spans 14 amino acids.

This clonotype was observed at least ten times. The rearrangement links TRBV5-1 to TRBJ1-1, with D maybe TRBD1 (6 bases). Germline lookup yields CDR1 SGHRS and CDR2 YFSETQ. This CDR3 contains 15 residues. V dropped 4 bases and J dropped 1 base, with 14 bases sitting between them. The CDR3 here is CASSTTPGQNTEAFF. As DNA, the CDR3 is TGCGCCAGCAGCACAACACCGGGACAGAACACTGAAGCTTTCTTT. Full variable domain (remainder filled in from reference TRBV5-1 and TRBJ1-1): KAGVTQTPRYLIKTRGQQVTLSCSPISGHRSVSWYQQTPGQGLQFLFEYFSETQRNKGNFPGRFSGRQFSNSRSEMNVSTLELGDSALYLCASSTTPGQNTEAFFGQGTRLTVV.

V gene TRBV18 combines with J gene TRBJ2-3, with D possibly being TRBD2 (5 bases). The V and J ends lost 6 bases and 1 base respectively, with 17 bases between them. CDR1 is KGHSH and CDR2 is LQKENI in the germline V gene. This CDR3 has 16 residues. DNA for the CDR3: TGTGCCAGCTCCCGGAATAATGGCGGGCGCACAGATACGCAGTATTTT. It yields the protein CASSRNNGGRTDTQYF.

Turning to this clonotype: A much larger clone is a single base away; this may be a read error. V gene TRBV6-1 combines with J gene TRBJ2-5, with TRBD1 matching over 7 bases. V was clipped by 5 bases and J by 1 base; unmatched bases: 7. Germline CDR1 and CDR2: MNHNS and SASEGT. CDR3 size: 15 residues. The CDR3 sequence: CASSPLGQTQETQYF. The CDR3 nucleotides are TGTGCCAGCAGTCCCTTGGGACAGACCCAAGAGACCCAGTACTTC.

The chain combines TRBV28 with TRBJ2-1, with TRBD1 matching 8 bases. Per germline, CDR1 MDHEN and CDR2 SYDVKM. V dropped 3 bases and J dropped 2; count of bases not matched to a gene: 3. The CDR3 is 15 amino acids. The chain's CDR3 is CASSFNRGTYNEQFF. In DNA, the CDR3 is TGTGCCAGCAGTTTTAACAGGGGGACCTACAATGAGCAGTTCTTC.

This clonotype was seen a few times. V is TRBV24-1 and J is TRBJ1-4; possible D gene TRBD1, 5 bases. CDR3 length: 17 amino acids. V was shortened by 2 bases and J by 6 bases, with 18 bases between the two germline ends. CDR1 KGHDR and CDR2 SFDVKD come from the germline V gene. The CDR3 region has the DNA TGTGCCACCAGTGATTCGCTGGACCGGGGCGGGGATGAAAAACTGTTTTTT. It specifies CATSDSLDRGGDEKLFF.

This clonotype was detected many times. This sequence joins TRBV24-1 and TRBJ2-1; 14 bases fit TRBD2. Germline V gene sequence: CDR1 KGHDR, CDR2 SFDVKD. After removal of 7 bases from V and 9 bases from J, the junction contained 1 base not matched to a gene. The CDR3 has 13 residues. The CDR3 nucleotides are TGTGCCACCAGGACTAGCGGGAGGGGTGAGCAGTTCTTC. Translated, it gives CATRTSGRGEQFF.

With respect to this clonotype: This likely comes from a read error, as the CDR3 has no conserved phenylalanine or tryptophan at its end. V and J are TRBV28 and TRBJ2-7; D is unresolved. The CDR3 consists of 12 residues. Trimming stripped 5 bases from V and 2 bases from J, with 7 bases between. Germline CDR1 is MDHEN and CDR2 is SYDVKM. Written as DNA, the CDR3 is TGTGCCAGCAGTAAACAGACCTACGAGCAGTACCTC. It codes for CASSKQTYEQYL.

This clonotype was recorded many times. J is TRBJ2-5 and V is TRBV12-3 or TRBV12-4, with D possibly being TRBD1 (6 bases). This CDR3 contains 14 residues. Trimming shortened V by 4 bases and J by 3 bases, and 12 bases separated the two germline ends. In DNA form, the CDR3 reads TGTGCCAGCAGTTCCGGAGAGGGGGAAGAGACCCAGTACTTC. Amino acids: CASSSGEGEETQYF.

At least ten counts were recorded for this clonotype. The chain couples TRBV28 to TRBJ1-1; the D gene is possibly TRBD1 (6 bases). Germline V gives CDR1 MDHEN, CDR2 SYDVKM. V was shortened by 5 bases and J by 1 base, with 8 bases between the two germline ends. The CDR3 loop spans 13 amino acids. This chain's CDR3 is CASSMTGNTEAFF. The CDR3 DNA follows: TGTGCCAGCAGTATGACAGGGAACACTGAAGCTTTCTTT.

This chain links TRBV3-1 with TRBJ2-1, with TRBD2 matching 12 bases. V trimming: 0 bases; J trimming: 3 bases; junction bases outside the gene matches: 6. Germline CDR1 reads LGHDT; CDR2 reads YNNKEL (reference sequence). CDR3 size: 18 residues. The CDR3: CASSQEGLAGHVYNEQFF. CDR3 DNA sequence: TGTGCCAGCAGCCAAGAGGGACTAGCGGGTCATGTCTACAATGAGCAGTTCTTC.

At least ten counts were recorded for this clonotype. CDR3 sequence reads: CASSPQPGIIEAFF. CDR3 in DNA: TGTGCCAGCAGCCCCCAGCCAGGAATAATTGAAGCTTTCTTT. V usage is TRBV11-2 and J usage is TRBJ1-1; D uncertain. Germline CDR1 SGHAT, CDR2 FQNNGV. V lost 5 bases and J lost 7, with 17 bases in between. The CDR3 runs to 14 residues.

This clonotype was recorded at least ten times. In nucleotides, the CDR3 is TGTGCCAGCAGCGTCGACAGGATGCTCTATGGCTACACCTTC. Residues: CASSVDRMLYGYTF. V is TRBV7-2 and J is TRBJ1-2, with D perhaps matching TRBD1 (6 bases). The germline V gene encodes CDR1 SGHTA and CDR2 FQGNSA. V was pared by 5 bases and J by 4 bases, with 14 bases between. This CDR3 region has 14 residues.